Detailed here is one T cell receptor beta chain. The antigen this receptor binds is unknown. Base-call qualities are not available, and no considerably larger clone is one nucleotide away. The data originate from a study of blood T cell repertoires in COVID-19 (dated by TCRdb to 2020 to 2021). About the investigation overall: Samples covering the acute and convalescent phases of COVID-19 were provided by collaborators in the United States, Italy and Spain. The samples were drawn from two sources: the first 160 participants of the ongoing ImmuneRACE study, and 1,200 or so subjects contributed by 6 global collaborators. Sample metadata almost always included a de-identified subject ID, COVID-19 status, age in years and sex. Subjects who had been exposed to COVID-19, were actively infected with it, or had recovered from it provided the deeply sampled blood TCRbeta repertoires that made up the dataset. A freely available public database, intended as a resource for researchers studying the immune response to SARS-CoV-2, is where the repertoires were released. Where available, HLA class I and class II types were taken from metadata supplied by the sample provider and were not determined by assay-based typing. The prospective study material was composed of cDNA or gDNA derived from T cells, B-cell-depleted T cells, or PBMCs. The investigation overall reported the following: The quantity of clinical and demographic metadata differed by source and by participant and was supplied without curation.

TCRbeta CDR3 regions were amplified from genomic DNA using the immunoSEQ Assay, a bias-controlled multiplex PCR. Per the authors' processing: The number of nucleated cells in each sample was estimated by amplification of reference gene primers within the assay. To quantify the absolute abundance of each unique TCRbeta CDR3 rearrangement, sequence reads were collapsed and filtered. For each sample, productive Simpson clonality was calculated by taking the square root of Simpson's diversity index across productive rearrangements. TCRdb took this table from immuneACCESS and kept in-frame rearrangements with V and J called. Such tables lack part of the clones; where checked against another copy, unresolved V genes explain under half of the gap, and the rest is unexplained. That table supplies the V and J calls and clone size; D and trimming were determined from the DNA. The sample table holds approximately 63,000 clones, of which more than 80% were seen once. 18% of the sample is held by the ten biggest clonotypes.

The CDR3, from cysteine to phenylalanine, totals 16 residues. Just CDR3 DNA is preserved here, 48 bases in frame from base 1. Trimming accounts for 5 bases at V and 7 bases at J, while the number of junction bases matched to no gene is 11. For CDR1 and CDR2, the germline V gene (reference sequence) lists SEHNR and FQNEAQ. One collaborating source in Seattle enrolled patients while the patients were actively infected and followed the patients over time throughout the course of disease. The collaborating institutions used their own protocols to collect whole blood in K2EDTA tubes. For TCRbeta analysis, collaborator samples were shipped as frozen whole blood, as isolated PBMCs, or as DNA extracted from either sample type.

The clonotype was recovered from a woman aged 60-70 years with COVID-19, enrolled during active disease. The material sequenced was peripheral blood. The chain uses TRBV7-9 and TRBJ2-2, with TRBD2 identical over 9 junction bases. The DNA sequence is TGTGCCAGCAGCCCCCGCCGGACTAGCGTGGGCGGGGAGCTGTTTTTT. Translated, it gives CASSPRRTSVGGELFF.